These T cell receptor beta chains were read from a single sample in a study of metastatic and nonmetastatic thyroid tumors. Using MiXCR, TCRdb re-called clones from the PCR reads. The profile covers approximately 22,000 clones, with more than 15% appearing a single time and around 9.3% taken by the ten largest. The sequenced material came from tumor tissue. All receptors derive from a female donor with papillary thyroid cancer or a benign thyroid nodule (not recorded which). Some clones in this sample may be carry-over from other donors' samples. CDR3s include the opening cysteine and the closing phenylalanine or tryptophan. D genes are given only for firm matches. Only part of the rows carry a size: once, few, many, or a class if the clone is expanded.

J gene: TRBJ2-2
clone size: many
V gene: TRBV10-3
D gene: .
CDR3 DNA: TGTGCCATCAGTGAACGAGGGATGGACGGGGAGCTGTTTTTT
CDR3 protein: CAISERGMDGELFF

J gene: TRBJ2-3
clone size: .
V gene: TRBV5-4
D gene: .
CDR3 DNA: TGTGCCAGCAGCCCCGGGGGACAGCGCACAGATACGCAGTATTTT
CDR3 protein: CASSPGGQRTDTQYF

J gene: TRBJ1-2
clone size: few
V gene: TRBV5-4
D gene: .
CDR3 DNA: TGTGCCAGCAGCTTGGAGGACCTCTATGGCTACACCTTC
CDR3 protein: CASSLEDLYGYTF

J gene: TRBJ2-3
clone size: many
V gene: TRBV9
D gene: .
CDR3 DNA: TGTGCCAGCAGCGTAGAGAGGAGCCTTAGCACAGATACGCAGTATTTT
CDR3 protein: CASSVERSLSTDTQYF

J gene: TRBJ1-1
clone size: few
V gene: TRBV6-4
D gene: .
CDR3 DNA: TGTGCAAGCAGTTACTCACCGCTATTGGCTTTCTTT
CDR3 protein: CASSYSPLLAFF

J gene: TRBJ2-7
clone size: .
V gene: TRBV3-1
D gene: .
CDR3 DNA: TGTGCCAGCAGCCTTAACATTAACTACGAGCAGTACTTC
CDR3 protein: CASSLNINYEQYF

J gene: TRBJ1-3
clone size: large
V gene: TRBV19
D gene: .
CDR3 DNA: TGTGCCAGTATCCAGAACCCTGCCTCTGGAAACACCATATATTTT
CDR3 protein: CASIQNPASGNTIYF

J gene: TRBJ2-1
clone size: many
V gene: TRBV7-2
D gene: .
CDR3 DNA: TGTGCCAGCAGCTTAGCTCAGGGGTCGCAGTTCTTC
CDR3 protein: CASSLAQGSQFF

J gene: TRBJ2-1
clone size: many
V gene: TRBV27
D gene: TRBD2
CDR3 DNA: TGTGCCAGCAGTTTAGGGCTAGCGGGAGGGAATGAGCAGTTCTTC
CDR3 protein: CASSLGLAGGNEQFF

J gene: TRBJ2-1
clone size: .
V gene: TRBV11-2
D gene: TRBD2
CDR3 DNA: TGTGCCAGCAGGCCACTAAGCGGGGGATCTTACAATGAGCAGTTCTTC
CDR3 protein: CASRPLSGGSYNEQFF

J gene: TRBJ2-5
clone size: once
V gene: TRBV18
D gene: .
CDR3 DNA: TGTGCCAGCTCAACCGAGTCGGGGGGCGCGGTAGAGACCCAGTACTTC
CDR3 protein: CASSTESGGAVETQYF

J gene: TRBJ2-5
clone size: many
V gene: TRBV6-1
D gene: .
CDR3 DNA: TGTGCCAGCAGAAGTCCCAAACGGGAAGGGGGAGAGACCCAGTACTTC
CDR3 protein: CASRSPKREGGETQYF

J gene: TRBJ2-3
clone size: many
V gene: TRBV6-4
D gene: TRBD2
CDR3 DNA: TGTGCCAGCACCGTCACGGGACTAGCGGGGGGGAATGGTGCAGATACGCAGTATTTT
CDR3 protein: CASTVTGLAGGNGADTQYF

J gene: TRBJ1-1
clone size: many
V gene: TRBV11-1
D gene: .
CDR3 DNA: TGTGCCAGCAGCTTACGATGGGGCTCCGAGAACACTGAAGCTTTCTTT
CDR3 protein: CASSLRWGSENTEAFF

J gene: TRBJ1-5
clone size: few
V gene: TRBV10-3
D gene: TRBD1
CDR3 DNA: TGTGCCATCAGCATACAGGGGTCCAATCAGCCCCCGCATTTT
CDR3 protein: CAISIQGSNQPPHF

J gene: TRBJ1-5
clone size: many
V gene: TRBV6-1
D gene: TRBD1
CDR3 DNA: TGTGCCAGCAGCGGGACAGGGGGGACTCAGCCCCAGCATTTT
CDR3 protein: CASSGTGGTQPQHF

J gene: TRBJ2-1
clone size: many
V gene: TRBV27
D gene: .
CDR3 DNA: TGTGCCAGCAGTTTAGGAGGGTACAATGAGCAGTTCTTC
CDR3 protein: CASSLGGYNEQFF

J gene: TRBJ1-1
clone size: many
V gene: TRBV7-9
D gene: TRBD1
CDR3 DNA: TGTGCCAGCAGCCCTACGGGACAGAAAGCTTTCTTT
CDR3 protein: CASSPTGQKAFF